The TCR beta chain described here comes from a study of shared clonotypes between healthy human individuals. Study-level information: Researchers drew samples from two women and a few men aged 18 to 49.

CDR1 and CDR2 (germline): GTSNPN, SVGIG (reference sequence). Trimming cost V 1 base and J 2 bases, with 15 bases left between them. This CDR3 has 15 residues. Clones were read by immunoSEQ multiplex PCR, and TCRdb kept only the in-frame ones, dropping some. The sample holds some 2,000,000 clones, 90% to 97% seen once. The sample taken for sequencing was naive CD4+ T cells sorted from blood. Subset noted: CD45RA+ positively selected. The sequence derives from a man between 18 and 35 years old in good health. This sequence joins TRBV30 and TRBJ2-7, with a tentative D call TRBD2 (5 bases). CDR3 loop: CAWSDPGRVTYEQYF. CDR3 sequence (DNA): TGTGCCTGGAGTGATCCGGGAAGAGTGACCTACGAGCAGTACTTC. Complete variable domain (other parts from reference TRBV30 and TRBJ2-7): SQTIHQWPATLVQPVGSPLSLECTVEGTSNPNLYWYRQAAGRGLQLLFYSVGIGQISSEVPQNLSASRPQDRQFILSSKKLLLSDSGFYLCAWSDPGRVTYEQYFGPGTRLTVT.